This entry features one T cell receptor (beta chain) sequence. This sample was taken from a study of blood T cell repertoires in COVID-19. Participants' own reports of clinical history determined their cohort assignment. Symptom resolution, clearance, or two negative PCRs marked the recovered donors of Cohort 3. Original analysis: It was from reference gene primer amplification that nucleated cell counts were estimated. The assay was immunoSEQ multiplex PCR, and TCRdb's table has in-frame clones only and misses some. The V and J calls and clone size were taken over from that table, and D and trimming were inferred from the DNA. There are around 470,000 clones in the sample; 90% occur only once, and approximately 0.65% lies in the top ten. The germline gives CDR1 MNHEY, CDR2 SMNVEV (reference sequence). Trimming shortened V by 8 bases and J by 2 bases, and 18 bases separated the two germline ends. The CDR3 sequence is 15 residues long.

The sequence derives from a man aged 18 to 30 who had recovered from COVID-19. Specimen: PBMCs or T cells enriched from blood (not recorded which). The chain employs TRBV27 and TRBJ1-1, with a weak D call TRBD1 (6 bases). The CDR3 bases are TGTGCCAGCCGAAATGGGGGCTTGGGCAACACTGAAGCTTTCTTT. Amino acid sequence: CASRNGGLGNTEAFF.